This entry describes one TCR beta chain. Antigen: not known. This sample is part of a study of T cell responses to AZD1222 COVID-19 vaccine. The study's findings and limits: Recipients of two AZD1222 doses showed rising Spike-specific TCR breadth and depth. Unmutated regions of variants are reportedly targeted by nearly half of spike-specific TCRs. Donors were mostly white British, more females; clonal diversity possibly underestimated.

The method was immunoSEQ multiplex PCR; TCRdb's version includes in-frame clones alone and lacks a portion of them. Seen here are approximately 130,000 clones, around 90% observed once, and the top ten hold 5% to 6%. V dropped 5 bases and J dropped 0 bases, with 11 bases sitting between them. The germline CDR1 and CDR2 sequences are LNHDA and SQIVND (reference sequence). The CDR3 runs to 15 residues. The sequencing here drew on peripheral blood, taken 28 days after the second AZD1222 dose. The sequence was collected from an adult who received the AZD1222 COVID-19 vaccine. V usage is TRBV19 and J usage is TRBJ1-3, with D possibly being TRBD1 (5 bases). The CDR3 is CASSSTGGSGNTIYF. For the CDR3, the DNA is TGTGCCAGTAGTTCTACAGGAGGCTCTGGAAACACCATATATTTT.